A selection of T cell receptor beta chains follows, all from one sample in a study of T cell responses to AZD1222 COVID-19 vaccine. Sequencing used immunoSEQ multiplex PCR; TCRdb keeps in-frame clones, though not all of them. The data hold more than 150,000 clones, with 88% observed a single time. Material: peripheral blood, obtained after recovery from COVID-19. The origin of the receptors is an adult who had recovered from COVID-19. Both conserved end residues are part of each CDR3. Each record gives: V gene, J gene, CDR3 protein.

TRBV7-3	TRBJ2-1	CASRSGGRNEQFF
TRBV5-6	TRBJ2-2	CASSLNPAGAATGELFF
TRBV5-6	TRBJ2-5	CASSWTAQETQYF
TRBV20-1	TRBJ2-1	CSASYGTSGNNEQFF
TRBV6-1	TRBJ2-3	CASSEGMGSTDTQYF
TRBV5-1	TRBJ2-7	CASSLGQFYEQYF
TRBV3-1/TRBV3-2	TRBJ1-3	CASSRGQSSGNTIYF
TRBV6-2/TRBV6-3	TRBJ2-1	CASSYGLTDDEQFF
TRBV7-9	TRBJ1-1	CASSLHMDGTEAFF
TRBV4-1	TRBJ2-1	CASSQVQGAGNEQFF
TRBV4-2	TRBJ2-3	CASSPRQSDTQYF
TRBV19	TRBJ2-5	CASSIWGNQETQYF
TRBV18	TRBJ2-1	CASSPRGGDEQFF
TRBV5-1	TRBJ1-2	CASSLWTQTDGYTF
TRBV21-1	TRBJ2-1	CASSKRGSGINNEQFF
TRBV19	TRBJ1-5	CASSMTNNQPQHF
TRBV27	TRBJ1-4	CASSFAGLDEKLFF
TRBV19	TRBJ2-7	CASSAERTGEQYF